A single sample is the source of the 2 T cell receptor beta chains below, sequenced in a study of blood T cell repertoires in COVID-19. Sequenced by immunoSEQ multiplex PCR; TCRdb stores in-frame clones only, minus some. This sample yields around 300,000 clones, of which 70% to 90% are seen a single time; under 7% belongs to the top ten. The sample consisted of PBMCs or T cells enriched from blood (not recorded which). Every receptor here comes from a woman between 35 and 50 years old who had recovered from COVID-19.

This clone is a singleton in its sample. The chain joins TRBV18 to TRBJ1-1; D unclear. CDR3 length equals 12 residues. Trimming took off 3 bases at V and 6 bases at J, with 8 bases between the two ends. Germline V lookup: CDR1 KGHSH, CDR2 LQKENI. DNA of the CDR3: TGTGCCAGCTCACCGGGCGGGCCTGAAGCTTTCTTT. Translated, it gives CASSPGGPEAFF. Full variable domain (missing parts from reference TRBV18 and TRBJ1-1): NAGVMQNPRHLVRRRGQEARLRCSPMKGHSHVYWYRQLPEEGLKFMVYLQKENIIDESGMPKERFSAEFPKEGPSILRIQQVVRGDSAAYFCASSPGGPEAFFGQGTRLTVV.

The chain employs TRBV7-8 and TRBJ2-2; no definite D call. The CDR3 has 14 amino acids. Germline V gene sequence: CDR1 SGHVS, CDR2 FQNEAQ. V was clipped by 3 bases and J by 7 bases, with 12 bases between them. CDR3: CASSLLNSVGELFF. The CDR3 nucleotides read TGTGCCAGCAGCTTGCTAAATAGTGTCGGGGAGCTGTTTTTT.